This T cell receptor beta chain derives from a study of cytomegalovirus exposure and HLA in healthy donors. Overall study results and limits: Altogether, 150 to 200 TCR beta chains were recorded as cytomegalovirus-associated.

The table lists this clone with a few counts. Its antigen remains unknown. Germline CDR1 reads LGHNA; CDR2 reads YSLEER. The CDR3 consists of 17 residues. The J segment lost 7 bases and the V segment lost 0 bases, leaving 10 bases of the junction unmatched. PCR involved 60 Vbeta and 13 Jbeta primers. Libraries were prepared by immunoSEQ multiplex PCR; TCRdb keeps only in-frame clonotypes and omits some of them. The sample contains over 60,000 clones, about 70% of which appear only once. The sequence was obtained from a man aged 18-30 years in good health and CMV-seronegative. The chain joins TRBV4-3 to TRBJ1-5, with TRBD1 identical over 9 bases. Specimen: PBMCs. CDR3 region: CASSQDLRTGALQPQHF. In DNA form, the CDR3 reads TGCGCCAGCAGCCAAGATTTACGGACAGGGGCGTTACAGCCCCAGCATTTT.